A single sample gave rise to the 20 T cell receptor beta chains below, sequenced in a study of beta chain features in type 1 diabetes. Reverse transcription of all isolated RNA meant that expressed TCRB transcripts were sequenced. Clones were sequenced by immunoSEQ multiplex PCR, and TCRdb holds only the in-frame ones, with some missing. The sample comprises under 350,000 clones, roughly 8% of which are singletons, and under 1.3% rests with the top ten. What was sequenced was central memory CD4+ T cells from blood. These receptors all come from a woman aged 18-35 years in good health.

This rearrangement joins TRBV9 to TRBJ2-3; D is possibly TRBD2 (5 bases). Germline V gene lookup returns CDR1 SGDLS and CDR2 YYNGEE. V dropped 3 bases and J dropped 1 base, with 15 bases sitting between them. This CDR3 has 16 amino acids. Here the CDR3 DNA reads TGTGCCAGCAGCGCCGCTCTAGTGAGGGGCACAGATACGCAGTATTTT. It is translated as CASSAALVRGTDTQYF.

This clone has only a few counts. The gene calls are TRBV27 and TRBJ2-5, with 11 bases lining up with TRBD1. The germline V gene encodes CDR1 MNHEY and CDR2 SMNVEV (reference sequence). The CDR3 sequence is 13 residues long. The V gene end was trimmed by 6 bases and the J gene end by 4 bases; junction bases not matched to a gene: 1. CDR3 amino acids: CASRGTGGETQYF. CDR3 coding DNA: TGTGCCAGCAGGGGGACAGGGGGAGAGACCCAGTACTTC.

This clone was seen more than once but under ten times. This chain links TRBV7-2 with TRBJ2-3; 7 bases agree with TRBD2. CDR3 length: 15 amino acids. CDR1 SGHTA and CDR2 FQGNSA come from the germline V gene. V lost 5 bases, J lost 3 bases, and 8 bases stayed unmatched. The CDR3: CASSPIGLETDTQYF. DNA of the CDR3: TGTGCCAGCAGCCCTATCGGACTAGAGACAGATACGCAGTATTTT. Looking up the rest from reference TRBV7-2 and TRBJ2-3 gives the full variable domain: GAGVSQSPSNKVTEKGKDVELRCDPISGHTALYWYRQSLGQGLEFLIYFQGNSAPDKSGLPSDRFSAERTGGSVSTLTIQRTQQEDSAVYLCASSPIGLETDTQYFGPGTRLTVL.

This clone came up a few times. V and J are TRBV7-2 and TRBJ2-1, with 9 positions matching TRBD1. CDR3 size: 17 residues. The V and J ends lost 1 base and 6 bases, in that order; junction bases with no gene match: 10. Germline CDR1 SGHTA, CDR2 FQGNSA. The CDR3 sequence: CASSLVYLGQGTNEQFF. CDR3 sequence (DNA): TGTGCCAGCAGCTTAGTTTACCTGGGACAGGGAACCAATGAGCAGTTCTTC.

The chain employs TRBV4-2 and TRBJ2-2; unclear D gene. Trimming stripped 1 base from V and 6 bases from J, with 6 bases between. This CDR3 spans 13 amino acids. Germline V gene sequence: CDR1 LGHNA, CDR2 YNFKEQ. For the CDR3, the DNA is TGTGCCAGCAGCCAAGTGCCGCCCGGGGAGCTGTTTTTT. It translates to CASSQVPPGELFF.

The chain combines TRBV5-6 with TRBJ2-3, with 9 bases fitting TRBD2. The CDR3 has 14 amino acids. Germline CDR1 reads SGHDT; CDR2 reads YYEEEE. The V segment lost 7 bases and the J segment 2 bases; nucleotides outside the gene matches: 5. CDR3 bases: TGTGCCAGCCGGGCGGGAGGGTCCACAGATACGCAGTATTTT. Residues: CASRAGGSTDTQYF.

This clone turned up a few times. V is TRBV5-4 and J is TRBJ1-4, with a tentative D call TRBD1 (5 bases). V shed 4 bases and J shed 5 bases, with 12 bases lying between them. The CDR3 has 14 amino acids. From germline, CDR1 is SGHNT and CDR2 YYREEE (reference sequence). CDR3 bases: TGTGCCAGCAGCCCGGACACCTCAAATGAAAAACTGTTTTTT. The encoded protein is CASSPDTSNEKLFF.

A few counts support this clone. J is TRBJ2-1 and V is TRBV5-6; 13 nucleotides agree with TRBD2. Germline values: CDR1 SGHDT, CDR2 YYEEEE. J was trimmed by 3 bases and V by 4 bases; bases with no gene match: 7. This CDR3 is 17 amino acids long. Here the CDR3 reads CASSRGLAGSYYNEQFF. The CDR3 DNA sequence: TGTGCCAGCAGCCGGGGACTAGCGGGGTCCTACTACAATGAGCAGTTCTTC.

This clone was detected a few times. CDR3 protein: CASSSALGNEQFF. The CDR3 region has the DNA TGTGCCAGCAGCTCCGCCCTAGGCAATGAGCAGTTCTTC. V is TRBV7-3 and J is TRBJ2-1; no clear D. The germline V and J ends were trimmed by 4 bases and 6 bases, with 10 bases remaining between them. In germline, CDR1 is SGHTA, CDR2 FQGTGA. The CDR3 totals 13 residues.

V gene TRBV6-6 combines with J gene TRBJ2-7; no clear D gene. Germline V CDR1 and CDR2: MNHNY, SVGAGI (reference sequence). V dropped 7 bases and J dropped 0 bases, with 7 bases sitting between them. The CDR3 contains 12 residues. The CDR3 sequence: CASIVSSYEQYF. The CDR3, as DNA: TGTGCCAGCATCGTAAGCTCCTACGAGCAGTACTTC.

The table lists this clone with a few counts. This may be a read error, as it is one base from a much larger clone. The sample holds other DNA sequences that translate to the same CDR3. The chain carries TRBV4-2 and TRBJ1-2; D uncertain. CDR1 and CDR2 from the germline V gene are LGHNA and YNFKEQ. This CDR3 contains 11 residues. The V and J ends lost 1 base and 7 bases respectively, with 4 bases between them. In DNA, the CDR3 is TGTGCCAGCAGCCAAGCTGGTGGCTACACCTTC. Its translation is CASSQAGGYTF.

For this clone: One base away lies a much larger clone, so this may be a sequencing read error. The chain carries TRBV13 and TRBJ1-1, with D possibly being TRBD1 (5 bases). Germline CDR1 PRHDT, CDR2 FYEKMQ (reference sequence). This CDR3 is 14 amino acids long. V lost 5 bases, J lost 1 base, and 11 bases lay in between. The CDR3 loop reads CASSPRRGNTEAFF. The CDR3 DNA reads TGTGCCAGCAGCCCAAGGAGGGGGAACACTGAAGCTTTCTTT.

This rearrangement joins TRBV6-6 to TRBJ1-1, with 8 bases aligning to TRBD1. Per germline, CDR1 MNHNY and CDR2 SVGAGI (reference sequence). V shed 0 bases and J 5 bases; nucleotides not matched to a gene: 2. The CDR3 runs 14 residues. CDR3 amino acids: CASSYSTGATEAFF. The DNA for the CDR3 is TGTGCCAGCAGTTACTCGACAGGGGCGACTGAAGCTTTCTTT.

The chain has TRBV23-1 and TRBJ2-7; a possible D gene is TRBD2 (5 bases). TRBV23-1 is an open reading frame whose function is uncertain. V dropped 4 bases and J dropped 1 base, with 11 bases sitting between them. CDR3 length: 14 residues. This CDR3 reads CASSRHRESYEQYF. The DNA for the CDR3 is TGCGCCAGCAGTCGGCACCGGGAATCCTACGAGCAGTACTTC.

This clone has just a few counts. The chain couples TRBV7-3 to TRBJ2-5; D remains unclear. The V gene's germline CDR1 is SGHTA and CDR2 FQGTGA. Trimming removed 4 bases from V and 2 bases from J, with 14 bases in between. The CDR3 extends over 15 amino acids. The CDR3 reads CASSWERAEQETQYF. CDR3 in DNA: TGTGCCAGCAGCTGGGAACGGGCAGAGCAAGAGACCCAGTACTTC.

This clone has only a few counts. The chain joins TRBV11-2 to TRBJ1-1, with D perhaps matching TRBD1 (6 bases). This CDR3 region has 16 residues. The V and J ends lost 2 bases and 2 bases respectively, with 15 bases between them. Germline CDR1 is SGHAT and CDR2 is FQNNGV. The CDR3 DNA reads TGTGCCAGCAGCTTAAGATTTGGACAGAGAAACACTGAAGCTTTCTTT. Translation gives CASSLRFGQRNTEAFF.

A few counts support this clone. This chain uses TRBV29-1 with TRBJ2-5; D gene uncertain. CDR3 length: 13 residues. Trimming took off 5 bases at V and 3 bases at J, with 13 bases between the two ends. Looked up from germline, CDR1 is SQVTM and CDR2 is ANQGSEA. The CDR3 nucleotides read TGCAGCGTTAACGGCTATATAGAAGAGACCCAGTACTTC. Translated, it gives CSVNGYIEETQYF.

This clone was counted only a few times. The chain employs TRBV4-1 and TRBJ1-1, with 9 bases that match TRBD1. Trimming took 5 bases from V and 1 from J; bases not matched to a gene: 11. CDR1 MGHRA and CDR2 YSYEKL come from the germline V gene. The CDR3 consists of 17 residues. CDR3 protein: CASSTPTGGTGNTEAFF. The CDR3, as DNA: TGCGCCAGCAGCACACCGACAGGGGGAACGGGGAACACTGAAGCTTTCTTT.

J is TRBJ2-4 and V is TRBV7-9, with 9 positions matching TRBD1. V gave up 1 base and J gave up 6 bases; unmatched junction bases: 10. The CDR3 is 17 residues long. Germline CDR1 SEHNR, CDR2 FQNEAQ (reference sequence). In nucleotides, the CDR3 is TGTGCCAGCAGCTTAGGGGCCCCGGGACAGGGAGCAAACATTCAGTACTTC. This gives the protein CASSLGAPGQGANIQYF. Filled out from reference TRBV7-9 and TRBJ2-4, the complete variable domain reads DTGVSQNPRHKITKRGQNVTFRCDPISEHNRLYWYRQTLGQGPEFLTYFQNEAQLEKSRLLSDRFSAERPKGSFSTLEIQRTEQGDSAMYLCASSLGAPGQGANIQYFGAGTRLSVL.

This clone was seen only a few times. The V and J genes are TRBV6-5 and TRBJ2-3; D gene uncertain. CDR1 MNHEY and CDR2 SVGAGI come from the germline V gene. CDR3 length: 12 amino acids. The V end lost 10 bases, the J end lost 2 bases, and 10 bases lay between the germline ends. CDR3: CATRPDTDTQYF. In DNA, the CDR3 is TGTGCCACACGTCCGGACACAGATACGCAGTATTTT.